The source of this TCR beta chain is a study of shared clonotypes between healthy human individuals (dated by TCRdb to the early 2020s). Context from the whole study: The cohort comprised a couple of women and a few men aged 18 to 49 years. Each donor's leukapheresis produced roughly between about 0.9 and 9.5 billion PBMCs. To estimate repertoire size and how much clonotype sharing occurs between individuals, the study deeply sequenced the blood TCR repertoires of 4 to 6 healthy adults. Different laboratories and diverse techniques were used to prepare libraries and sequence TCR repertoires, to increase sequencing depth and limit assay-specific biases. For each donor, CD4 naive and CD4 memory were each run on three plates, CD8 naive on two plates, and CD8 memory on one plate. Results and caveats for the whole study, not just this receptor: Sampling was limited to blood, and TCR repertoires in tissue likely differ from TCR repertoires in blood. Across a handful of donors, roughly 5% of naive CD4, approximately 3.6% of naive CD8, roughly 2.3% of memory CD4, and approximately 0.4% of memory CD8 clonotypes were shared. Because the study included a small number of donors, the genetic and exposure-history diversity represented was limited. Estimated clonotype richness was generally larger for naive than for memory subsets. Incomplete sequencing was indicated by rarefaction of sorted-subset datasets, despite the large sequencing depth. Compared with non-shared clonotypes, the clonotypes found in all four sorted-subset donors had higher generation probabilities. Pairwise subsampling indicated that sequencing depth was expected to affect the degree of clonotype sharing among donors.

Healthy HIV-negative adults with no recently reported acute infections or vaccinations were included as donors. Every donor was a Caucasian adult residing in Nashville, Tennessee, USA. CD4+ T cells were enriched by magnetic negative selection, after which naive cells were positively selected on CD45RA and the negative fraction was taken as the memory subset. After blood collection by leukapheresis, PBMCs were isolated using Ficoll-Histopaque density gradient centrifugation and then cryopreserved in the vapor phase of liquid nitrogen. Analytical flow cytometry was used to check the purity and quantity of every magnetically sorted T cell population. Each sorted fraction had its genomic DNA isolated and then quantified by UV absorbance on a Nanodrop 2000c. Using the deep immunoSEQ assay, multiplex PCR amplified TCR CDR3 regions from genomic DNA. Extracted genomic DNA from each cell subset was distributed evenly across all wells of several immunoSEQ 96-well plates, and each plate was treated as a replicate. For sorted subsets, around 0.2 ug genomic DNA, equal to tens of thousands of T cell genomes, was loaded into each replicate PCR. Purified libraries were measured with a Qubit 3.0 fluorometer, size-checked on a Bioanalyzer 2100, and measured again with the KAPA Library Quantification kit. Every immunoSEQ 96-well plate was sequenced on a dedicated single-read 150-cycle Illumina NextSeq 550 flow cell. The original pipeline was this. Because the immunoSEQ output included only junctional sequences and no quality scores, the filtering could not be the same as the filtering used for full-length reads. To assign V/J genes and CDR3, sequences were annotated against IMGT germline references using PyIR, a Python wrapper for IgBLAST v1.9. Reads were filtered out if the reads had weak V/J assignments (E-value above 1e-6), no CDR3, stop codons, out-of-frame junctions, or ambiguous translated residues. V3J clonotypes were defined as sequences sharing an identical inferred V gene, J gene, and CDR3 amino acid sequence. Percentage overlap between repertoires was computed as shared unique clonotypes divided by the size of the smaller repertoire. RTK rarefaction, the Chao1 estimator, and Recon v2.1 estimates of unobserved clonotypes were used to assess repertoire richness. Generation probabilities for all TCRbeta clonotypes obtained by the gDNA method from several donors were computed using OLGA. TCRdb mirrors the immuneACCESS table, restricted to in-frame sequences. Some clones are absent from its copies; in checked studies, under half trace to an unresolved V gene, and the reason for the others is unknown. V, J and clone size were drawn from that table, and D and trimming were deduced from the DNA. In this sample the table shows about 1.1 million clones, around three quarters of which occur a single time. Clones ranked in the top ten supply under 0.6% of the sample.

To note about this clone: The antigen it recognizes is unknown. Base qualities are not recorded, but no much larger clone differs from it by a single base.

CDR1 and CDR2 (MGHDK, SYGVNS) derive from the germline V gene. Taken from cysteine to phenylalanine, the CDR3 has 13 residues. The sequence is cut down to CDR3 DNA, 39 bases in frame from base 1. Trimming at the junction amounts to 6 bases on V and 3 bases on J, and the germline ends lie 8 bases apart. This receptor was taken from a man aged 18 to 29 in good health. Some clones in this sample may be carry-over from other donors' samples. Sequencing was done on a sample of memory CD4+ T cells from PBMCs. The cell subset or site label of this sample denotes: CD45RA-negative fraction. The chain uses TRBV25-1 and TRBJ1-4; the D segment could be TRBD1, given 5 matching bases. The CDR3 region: CASRLGANEKLFF. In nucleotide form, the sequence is TGTGCCAGCAGATTAGGGGCTAATGAAAAACTGTTTTTT.